One sample yielded the 15 T cell receptor beta chains listed below, sequenced in a study of cytotoxic CD8 clonotypes in ibrutinib-treated CLL. Repertoires were generated with immunoSEQ multiplex PCR, while TCRdb's copy carries only in-frame clones and drops some. The sample lists about 22,000 clones; 55% to 75% were seen once. The sequenced sample was PBMCs, obtained after 12 months of ibrutinib treatment. Receptor source: a human donor with chronic lymphocytic leukemia.

The gene calls are TRBV5-1 and TRBJ1-1; tentative D call: TRBD1 (5 bases). Trimming stripped 4 bases from V and 8 bases from J, with 12 bases between. The CDR3 loop spans 12 amino acids. Germline CDR1 reads SGHRS; CDR2 reads YFSETQ. The CDR3: CASSRDFPEAFF. Written as DNA, the CDR3 is TGCGCCAGCAGCAGGGACTTCCCCGAAGCTTTCTTT.

This chain uses TRBV15 with TRBJ1-3, with D unclear. From germline, CDR1 is LNHNV and CDR2 YYDKDF (reference sequence). The CDR3 is 15 amino acids. With 0 bases removed from V and 0 bases from J, the gap between germline ends came to 6 bases. This chain's CDR3 is CATSRELISGNTIYF. The CDR3 DNA sequence: TGTGCCACCAGCAGAGAACTAATCTCTGGAAACACCATATATTTT.

The genes are TRBV18 and TRBJ2-3, with 10 bases fitting TRBD1. The V segment lost 1 base and the J segment 2 bases; nucleotides outside the gene matches: 3. Germline V lookup: CDR1 KGHSH, CDR2 LQKENI. This CDR3 comprises 16 residues. CDR3 in amino acids: CASSPLGTGDTDTQYF. Here the CDR3 DNA reads TGTGCCAGCTCACCACTTGGGACAGGGGACACAGATACGCAGTATTTT.

This chain uses TRBV2 with TRBJ2-3; D unresolved. Trimming took off 10 bases at V and 3 bases at J, with 17 bases between the two ends. Germline CDR1 is SNHLY and CDR2 is FYNNEI. This CDR3 comprises 14 residues. CDR3 in amino acids: CAIGSEVTTDTQYF. The CDR3 coding sequence is TGTGCCATTGGGTCAGAAGTGACAACAGATACGCAGTATTTT.

The chain recombines TRBV11-2 with TRBJ2-3; no clear D. The CDR3 runs to 13 residues. CDR1 is SGHAT, CDR2 FQNNGV, per germline. The V gene lost 0 bases and the J gene lost 4 bases, with 5 bases spanning the gap. In DNA form, the CDR3 reads TGTGCCAGCAGCTTAGATCGGGCAGATACGCAGTATTTT. Its protein is CASSLDRADTQYF.

This clone was seen more than once but under ten times. The chain recombines TRBV9 with TRBJ1-2, with D hard to call. Trimming pared 3 bases from V and 8 bases from J, leaving 8 bases between. Germline CDR1 and CDR2: SGDLS and YYNGEE. The length of the CDR3 is 11 residues. The CDR3 nucleotides read TGTGCCAGCAGCGCGCTTGGGGGCTACACCTTC. Translating it yields CASSALGGYTF.

The chain employs TRBV6-5 and TRBJ2-5, with 7 bases lining up with TRBD2. The CDR3 has 13 amino acids. In germline, CDR1 is MNHEY, CDR2 SVGAGI. V lost 8 bases and J lost 1; bases outside the gene matches: 4. The CDR3 region has the DNA TGTGCCAGCTGCGCTAGCGGCCAAGAGACCCAGTACTTC. Residues: CASCASGQETQYF.

V gene TRBV10-1 combines with J gene TRBJ1-4; D unclear. V lost 7 bases and J lost 9, with 15 bases in between. This CDR3 is 13 amino acids long. Germline CDR1 and CDR2: WNHNN and SYGVQD (reference sequence). For the CDR3, the DNA is TGCGCCAGCAACCAGCCCGCCAAGAAAAAACTGTTTTTT. It yields the protein CASNQPAKKKLFF.

The chain joins TRBV5-3 to TRBJ1-3, with 8 positions matching TRBD1. TRBV5-3 counts as an open reading frame of uncertain function. After removal of 5 bases from V and 6 bases from J, the junction contained 10 bases not matched to a gene. The CDR3 contains 15 residues. CDR3 sequence: CARRVQGAPVNTIYF. The CDR3 DNA reads TGTGCCAGAAGAGTCCAGGGGGCGCCGGTAAACACCATATATTTT.

This chain uses TRBV28 with TRBJ1-6; weak D call: TRBD1 (5 bases). The CDR3 totals 15 residues. V lost 7 bases and J 2 bases, leaving 12 bases between the germline ends. Germline CDR1 MDHEN, CDR2 SYDVKM. CDR3 coding DNA: TGTGCCAGCACCCCTGACAGAGCCTATAATTCACCCCTCCACTTT. It codes for CASTPDRAYNSPLHF.

This sequence joins TRBV7-2 and TRBJ2-5, with 14 bases that match TRBD2. Germline-derived CDR1 and CDR2 are SGHTA and FQGNSA. The CDR3 runs 16 residues. Unmatched junction bases numbered 7, after V lost 5 bases and J lost 5 bases. CDR3 coding DNA: TGTGCCAGCAGCCCTGGACTAGCGGGGGGATGGGAGACCCAGTACTTC. This codes for CASSPGLAGGWETQYF.

This clone was observed once. The chain recombines TRBV27 with TRBJ2-7, with D tentatively TRBD1 or TRBD2 (5 bases each). Between the trimmed V and J ends, which lost 6 bases and 6 bases, there was a span of 15 bases. The germline gives CDR1 MNHEY, CDR2 SMNVEV (reference sequence). The CDR3 has 13 residues. The CDR3 region is CASRAGARGEQYF. As DNA, the CDR3 is TGTGCCAGCAGGGCCGGGGCTCGGGGCGAGCAGTACTTC.

The V and J genes are TRBV7-8 and TRBJ2-7; 8 bases match TRBD2. Losses at the gene ends were 8 bases for V and 0 bases for J; bases not matched to a gene: 9. CDR1 is SGHVS and CDR2 is FQNEAQ in the germline V gene. The CDR3 loop spans 15 amino acids. For the CDR3, the DNA is TGTGCCAGCGGCCCCATAGCGGGGAGCTCCTACGAGCAGTACTTC. Residues: CASGPIAGSSYEQYF.

CDR3 residues: CASSIGGGQPQHF. The DNA of the CDR3 is TGTGCCAGTAGTATAGGGGGTGGGCAGCCCCAGCATTTT. The rearrangement joins TRBV19 to TRBJ1-5; D ambiguous. This CDR3 comprises 13 residues. The ends were cut back, 1 base at V and 7 bases at J, with 8 bases in the middle. The V gene's germline CDR1 is LNHDA and CDR2 SQIVND (reference sequence).

The V gene is TRBV7-9, the J gene TRBJ2-7; D may match TRBD1 or TRBD2 (5 bases each). This CDR3 spans 15 amino acids. Between the trimmed V and J ends, which lost 3 bases and 7 bases, there was a span of 19 bases. The germline V gene has CDR1 SEHNR and CDR2 FQNEAQ (reference sequence). CDR3 residues: CASSFPGPQGREQYF. The CDR3 DNA follows: TGTGCCAGCAGCTTTCCGGGACCCCAAGGTAGGGAGCAGTACTTC.